Given below is one T cell receptor (beta chain) in context. The data belong to a study of control samples from healthy donors and cancer patients. CDR3 length equals 13 residues. Germline lookup yields CDR1 SGHDN and CDR2 FVKESK. Trimming cost V 5 bases and J 5 bases, with 12 bases left between them. Repertoires were generated with immunoSEQ multiplex PCR, while TCRdb's copy carries only in-frame clones and drops some. This table holds some 220,000 clones, 85% to 95% found once. The genes are TRBV14 and TRBJ2-5, with D uncertain. Source material: blood. This receptor was taken from a man aged 50-59 years in good health. The CDR3 loop reads CASSRGLRETQYF. The CDR3 bases are TGTGCCAGCAGCAGAGGCCTGCGGGAGACCCAGTACTTC.